Reported below is one T cell receptor beta chain. Its cognate antigen has yet to be identified. No base-level quality is on record; no much larger clone is a single base apart. The sample belongs to a study of identical twins (dated by TCRdb to the mid-2010s). For the wider study: To test whether fetal clonotypes persist, this study deep-sequenced TCR alpha and beta repertoires from monozygotic twins, from unrelated adults of various ages, and from cord blood. To rule out contamination, the twin experiments were replicated at different times with different library preparation protocols. The investigation overall reported the following: Excess twin sharing in beta out-of-frame sequences was weaker because fewer shared sequences lowered the signal-to-noise ratio. Because the same donors could not be followed over many years, conclusions were based on cross-sectional statistical analysis. Fewer insertions were carried by abundant cord blood beta clonotypes; a weaker similar trend was observed in young adult naive repertoires, while no such trend was observed in memory repertoires. Compared with coincidental sharing between unrelated individuals, an excess of low generation-probability sequences was observed among out-of-frame TCR alpha sequences shared between twins. Zero-insertion analyses could be partly confounded by invariant T cells such as MAIT and iNKT, though diverse VJ usage argued against such confounding for most clonotypes. In monozygotic twins, recombination models systematically underestimated out-of-frame TCR alpha sharing, but the models matched the sharing seen between unrelated individuals.

V lost 3 bases and J lost 6 bases, and the count of bases not matched to a germline gene is 0. Sequences LGHNA (CDR1) and YNFKEQ (CDR2) are obtained from the germline V gene. The CDR3 holds 13 amino acids from the cysteine to the phenylalanine. Only the CDR3 portion is preserved as DNA: 39 bases, with reading frame beginning at the first base. The library was produced with 5' RACE. The data were produced on an Illumina HiSeq 2000. A universal primer binding site was introduced by template switching, and a unique molecular identifier was present in the final cDNA, enabling accurate counting of TCR cDNA molecules. Specific primers in the conserved constant-segment region were used to synthesize first-strand cDNA for the TCR alpha and beta chains. To control for contamination, every cDNA library was double barcoded, receiving both a SMART-Mk sample barcode and Illumina barcodes. TruSeq adapter sequences, together with Illumina sample barcodes, were added in two successive PCR steps. The Illumina HiSeq platform was used with custom primers to sequence TCR alpha and beta cDNA libraries. The published analysis was carried out like this. Unique molecular identifiers were extracted from raw reads with MiGEC, and CDR3 positions were determined with MiXCR. Recombination models were inferred per individual with the repgenHMM and IGoR tools using an EM algorithm. The tcR package in R was used for shared clonotype analysis, with sharing normalized by the product of cloneset sizes. Out-of-frame nonproductive sequences were analyzed to study raw recombination free of thymic and clonal selection effects. TCRdb reprocessed the public reads (quality trimming at Q25 with fastp, clone calling with MiXCR) and kept in-frame beta chains. Entries that share a CDR3 protein sequence are merged under the most common genes and DNA. TCRdb's processing, not the authors' own work, is the source of the V and J calls. This sample comprises 450,000 to 600,000 distinct CDR3 sequences, about 20% of them detected only once. 0.48% of the sample goes to the ten largest clones.

Only healthy Caucasian donors were included. Three pairs of female monozygotic twins, all aged 18 to 29 years, made up the twin cohort. CD4+ and CD8+ T cell populations were isolated with positive isolation kits from Invitrogen. Separately, the same data were catalogued under a study of yellow fever vaccine responses in identical twins. Looking at the second paper: The authors reported that the T cell response to vaccination in identical twins appeared partly convergent and partly personalized. The study precisely tracked vaccine-responding T cell clones in identical twins.

The chain employs TRBV4-2 and TRBJ1-5; 9 bases in the middle match TRBD1. This sequence originates from a woman aged 18-29 years in good health. The sample consisted of CD4+ T cells sorted from blood. The CDR3 region reads CASSQDRGQPQHF. At the DNA level, the sequence is TGTGCCAGCAGCCAGGACAGGGGTCAGCCCCAGCATTTT.